The 13 T cell receptor beta chains in this list originate from one sample, sequenced in a study of early T cells in non-severe SARS-CoV-2 infection (dated by TCRdb to about 2021). The protocol used for the library was 5' RACE. TCRdb names NextSeq 500 as the instrument used. TCRdb redid the processing of the public reads, applying fastp at Q25 and MiXCR, and retained in-frame beta chains. Rows with a matching CDR3 protein are joined into one entry that keeps the most common DNA and genes. The sample table shows tens of thousands of distinct CDR3 sequences, and roughly 6.2% are seen once. The ten top clones hold less than 5% of the sample. Sequencing was performed on whole blood. The receptor set was obtained from an adult who was a healthcare worker with PCR-confirmed SARS-CoV-2 infection or an uninfected control (not recorded which).

This clonotype was counted many times. The chain joins TRBV10-3 to TRBJ2-2; 10 nucleotides align to TRBD2. Germline-derived CDR1 and CDR2 are ENHRY and SYGVKD. V dropped 2 bases and J dropped 3; count of bases not matched to a gene: 0. The CDR3 contains 15 residues. The CDR3, as DNA: TGTGCCATCAGTGAGGGGACTAGCGACACCGGGGAGCTGTTTTTT. This codes for CAISEGTSDTGELFF.

This clonotype has a count of ten or more. V is TRBV19 and J is TRBJ1-2, with TRBD1 identical over 7 bases. V shed 7 bases and J 1 base; nucleotides not matched to a gene: 9. The CDR3 covers 15 residues. CDR1 and CDR2 (germline): LNHDA, SQIVND (reference sequence). In DNA, the CDR3 is TGTGCCAGTATTCCGCAGGCAGGGGGTAACTATGGCTACACCTTC. It specifies CASIPQAGGNYGYTF.

This clonotype was detected only a few times. The chain combines TRBV3-1 with TRBJ2-5; D remains ambiguous. Trimming took 0 bases from V and 5 from J, leaving 7 bases between them. This CDR3 is built from 13 residues. CDR1 is LGHDT and CDR2 is YNNKEL in the germline V gene (reference sequence). In DNA, the CDR3 is TGTGCCAGCAGCCAAGATCTGGGGGAGACCCAGTACTTC. Encoded protein: CASSQDLGETQYF.

This clonotype was found many times. V gene TRBV4-3 combines with J gene TRBJ2-2, with 8 bases matching TRBD1. The V gene end was trimmed by 3 bases and the J gene end by 4 bases; junction bases not matched to a gene: 4. The germline V gene encodes CDR1 LGHNA and CDR2 YSLEER. This CDR3 spans 15 amino acids. DNA for the CDR3: TGCGCCAGCAGCCAGGTGGACAGGGCCACCGGGGAGCTGTTTTTT. Its protein is CASSQVDRATGELFF.

This clonotype was detected many times. This rearrangement joins TRBV20-1 to TRBJ1-1, with a weak D call TRBD1 (5 bases). This CDR3 spans 13 amino acids. Germline V gene data show CDR1 as DFQATT and CDR2 as SNEGSKA (reference sequence). This CDR3 is CRARTGGVAEAFF. The CDR3 DNA is TGCAGGGCCCGAACGGGGGGGGTGGCTGAAGCTTTCTTT.

This clonotype was recorded at least ten times. J is TRBJ2-4 and V is TRBV20-1; D is possibly TRBD1 or TRBD2 (6 bases each). Per germline, CDR1 DFQATT and CDR2 SNEGSKA (reference sequence). There are 12 residues in the CDR3. With 7 bases removed from V and 5 bases from J, the gap between germline ends came to 12 bases. DNA of the CDR3: TGCAGTGTGAGGGGGGCGGAAAACATTCAGTACTTC. Its translation: CSVRGAENIQYF.

This clonotype has a count of ten or more. CDR3 in DNA: TGTGCCAGCAGCTTGGAGCAGGGGGTCTACAATGAGCAGTTCTTC. Translation gives CASSLEQGVYNEQFF. The chain recombines TRBV5-5 with TRBJ2-1; 7 positions match TRBD1. V was pared by 0 bases and J by 3 bases, with 3 bases of the junction left unmatched. This CDR3 region has 15 residues. CDR1 and CDR2 from the germline V gene are SGHKS and YYEKEE (reference sequence). The entire variable domain, with the rest obtained from reference TRBV5-5 and TRBJ2-1, is as follows: DAGVTQSPTHLIKTRGQQVTLRCSPISGHKSVSWYQQVLGQGPQFIFQYYEKEERGRGNFPDRFSARQFPNYSSELNVNALLLGDSALYLCASSLEQGVYNEQFFGPGTRLTVL.

This clonotype was detected only a few times. J is TRBJ2-3 and V is TRBV7-6, with D possibly being TRBD1 (5 bases). The CDR3 contains 15 residues. In germline, CDR1 is SGHVS, CDR2 FNYEAQ. V shed 1 base and J shed 4 bases, with 12 bases lying between them. This chain's CDR3 is CASSLVQGTSDTQYF. DNA for the CDR3: TGTGCCAGCAGCTTAGTCCAGGGAACTTCAGATACGCAGTATTTT.

This clonotype appeared many times. J is TRBJ2-3 and V is TRBV19; the match to TRBD1 covers 8 bases. CDR3 length: 15 amino acids. J gave up 5 bases and V 9 bases, and 13 bases lay outside the gene matches. Germline CDR1 is LNHDA and CDR2 is SQIVND (reference sequence). CDR3 coding DNA: TGTGCCAGCCGAACCCGCCAGGGGGCAGGAGATACGCAGTATTTT. Protein sequence: CASRTRQGAGDTQYF. Variable domain in full (rest from reference TRBV19 and TRBJ2-3): DGGITQSPKYLFRKEGQNVTLSCEQNLNHDAMYWYRQDPGQGLRLIYYSQIVNDFQKGDIAEGYSVSREKKESFPLTVTSAQKNPTAFYLCASRTRQGAGDTQYFGPGTRLTVL.

V and J are TRBV5-1 and TRBJ2-3, with TRBD2 as a possible D gene (6 bases). Per the germline V gene, CDR1 is SGHRS and CDR2 is YFSETQ. CDR3 length: 15 residues. The germline V and J ends were trimmed by 2 bases and 2 bases, with 12 bases remaining between them. CDR3 DNA: TGCGCCAGCAGCTTTGAGCGGGCAAACACAGATACGCAGTATTTT. This encodes CASSFERANTDTQYF. Full variable domain (rest looked up from reference TRBV5-1 and TRBJ2-3): KAGVTQTPRYLIKTRGQQVTLSCSPISGHRSVSWYQQTPGQGLQFLFEYFSETQRNKGNFPGRFSGRQFSNSRSEMNVSTLELGDSALYLCASSFERANTDTQYFGPGTRLTVL.

This clonotype was seen at least ten times. The rearrangement joins TRBV6-6 to TRBJ2-1, with TRBD2 identical over 7 bases. The CDR3 totals 14 residues. With V trimmed by 9 bases and J by 4 bases, 9 bases remained unmatched. Germline V gene data show CDR1 as MNHNY and CDR2 as SVGAGI (reference sequence). CDR3: CASYLADSYNEQFF. CDR3 nucleotides: TGTGCCAGTTATCTAGCGGATTCTTACAATGAGCAGTTCTTC.

The table lists this clonotype with many counts. CDR3 amino acids: CAKTSGHNEQFF. The CDR3 bases are TGTGCCAAGACCTCTGGGCACAATGAGCAGTTCTTC. The genes are TRBV7-9 and TRBJ2-1; no firm D call. Per the germline V gene, CDR1 is SEHNR and CDR2 is FQNEAQ (reference sequence). The CDR3 extends over 12 amino acids. V shed 10 bases and J shed 5 bases, with 12 bases lying between them.

This clonotype was seen many times. The chain joins TRBV7-8 to TRBJ1-1, with D perhaps matching TRBD1 (6 bases). Germline CDR1 SGHVS, CDR2 FQNEAQ. There are 15 residues in the CDR3. With 1 base removed from V and 1 base from J, the gap between germline ends came to 10 bases. CDR3 bases: TGTGCCAGCAGCTTAGAGGGGGGCCGGAACACTGAAGCTTTCTTT. It codes for CASSLEGGRNTEAFF.